The source of this T cell receptor beta chain is a study of OX40 agonist ivuxolimab in advanced cancers. Study-level information: Eligibility rules accepted prior anti-PD-1, anti-PD-L1 or anti-CTLA-4 therapy, and roughly 40% had some. General observations from the study: Researchers did not determine the expanded peripheral T cells' antigen specificity.

Profiled with immunoSEQ multiplex PCR; TCRdb holds only in-frame clones, not every one. The sample consists of 23,000 or so clones, approximately 77% of them appearing once. This CDR3 has 12 residues. Germline values: CDR1 SGHRS, CDR2 YFSETQ. V lost 4 bases and J lost 3, with 5 bases in between. As concerns this clone: Its specificity is not known.

V and J are TRBV5-1 and TRBJ2-1; D is unresolved. The clonotype was recovered from an adult with an advanced solid tumor such as melanoma, head and neck, liver or kidney cancer. This specimen was CD4+ or CD8+ T cells sorted from blood, taken in a trial of the OX40 agonist ivuxolimab. The DNA for the CDR3 is TGCGCCAGCAGCATAGACTACAATGAGCAGTTCTTC. This encodes CASSIDYNEQFF.